A single sample gave rise to the 31 T cell receptor beta chains below, sequenced in a study of cytomegalovirus exposure and HLA in healthy donors. Use of 60 Vbeta and 13 Jbeta primers characterized the PCR. This table comes from immunoSEQ multiplex PCR, and its TCRdb copy is limited to in-frame clones, with some not included. The sample consists of 150,000 or so clones, about 72% of them appearing once. The sample comprised PBMCs. The receptors were gathered from a human donor in good health.

The rearrangement uses TRBV5-1 and TRBJ2-3; 7 bases map to TRBD2. The CDR3 contains 15 residues. CDR1 is SGHRS, CDR2 YFSETQ, per germline. After removal of 0 bases from V and 4 bases from J, the junction contained 5 bases not matched to a gene. Here the CDR3 reads CASSLGTSVPDTQYF. CDR3 coding DNA: TGCGCCAGCAGCTTGGGGACTAGTGTCCCAGATACGCAGTATTTT.

The V gene is TRBV16, the J gene TRBJ1-6, with D possibly TRBD1 on 5 matching bases. CDR1 and CDR2 from the germline V gene are KGHSY and FQNENV. V was trimmed by 4 bases and J by 0 bases, leaving 10 bases between them. The CDR3 loop spans 16 amino acids. CDR3 loop: CASSPRQSSYNSPLHF. DNA of the CDR3: TGTGCCAGCAGCCCTCGACAGAGCTCCTATAATTCACCCCTCCACTTT.

This clone was found a few times. The V call is TRBV4-3, the J call TRBJ2-7; TRBD2 agrees at 10 bases. CDR3 length: 15 residues. Trimming cost V 0 bases and J 6 bases; bases outside gene matches: 5. From germline, CDR1 is LGHNA and CDR2 YSLEER. The CDR3 sequence is CASSQESGGAREQYF. In nucleotides, the CDR3 is TGCGCCAGCAGCCAAGAAAGCGGGGGGGCCCGCGAGCAGTACTTC.

The CDR3 is CASSGTVANYGYTF. CDR3 bases: TGCGCCAGCAGTGGGACAGTCGCTAACTATGGCTACACCTTC. The genes are TRBV4-1 and TRBJ1-2, with TRBD1 identical over 7 bases. The CDR3 loop spans 14 amino acids. Germline V gene sequence: CDR1 MGHRA, CDR2 YSYEKL. Unmatched junction bases numbered 4, after V lost 6 bases and J lost 0 bases.

This clone was picked up a small number of times. The gene calls are TRBV5-8 and TRBJ1-1; 7 nucleotides match TRBD1. The CDR3 covers 13 residues. V shed 0 bases and J 12 bases; nucleotides not matched to a gene: 8. Germline V gene lookup returns CDR1 SGHTS and CDR2 YDEGEE. CDR3: CASSLGVYRGPFF. CDR3 DNA: TGTGCCAGCAGCTTGGGGGTCTACAGGGGACCTTTCTTT.

The chain couples TRBV6-1 to TRBJ1-1; maybe TRBD1 (6 bases). The CDR3 has 12 residues. Per germline, CDR1 MNHNS and CDR2 SASEGT. Trimming shortened V by 1 base and J by 8 bases, and 8 bases separated the two germline ends. Here the CDR3 DNA reads TGTGCCAGCAGTGAAGGGGGGACAGAAGCTTTCTTT. Amino acid sequence: CASSEGGTEAFF.

This chain connects TRBV30 to TRBJ2-5, with D perhaps matching TRBD1 (5 bases). V was cut by 4 bases and J by 2 bases, with 11 bases left in between. Germline V CDR1 and CDR2: GTSNPN, SVGIG (reference sequence). This CDR3 has 13 amino acids. CDR3 sequence reads: CAWTMDIQETQYF. The CDR3 DNA sequence: TGTGCCTGGACCATGGACATTCAAGAGACCCAGTACTTC.

V usage is TRBV29-1 and J usage is TRBJ1-2, with a weak D call TRBD1 (6 bases). The germline V gene has CDR1 SQVTM and CDR2 ANQGSEA. Trimming removed 4 bases from V and 2 bases from J, with 11 bases in between. The CDR3 has 13 amino acids. CDR3 loop: CSVVRGGNYGYTF. The CDR3, as DNA: TGCAGCGTTGTTAGGGGGGGCAACTATGGCTACACCTTC.

This clone was found a few times. Distinct nucleotide sequences in the sample also encode this CDR3. The chain employs TRBV27 and TRBJ1-4, with a possible D match to TRBD1 (5 bases). The germline V gene has CDR1 MNHEY and CDR2 SMNVEV (reference sequence). This CDR3 is built from 15 residues. The ends were cut back, 3 bases at V and 6 bases at J, with 14 bases in the middle. The CDR3 is CASSLLGGGDEKLFF. CDR3 coding DNA: TGTGCCAGCAGTTTGCTGGGGGGAGGGGATGAAAAACTGTTTTTT.

The CDR3 sequence is CASSRTSGGYNEQFF. CDR3 DNA: TGCGCCAGCAGCCGCACTAGCGGGGGATACAATGAGCAGTTCTTC. The chain carries TRBV4-1 and TRBJ2-1; TRBD2 agrees at 11 bases. CDR1 and CDR2 from the germline V gene are MGHRA and YSYEKL. V lost 4 bases to trimming and J lost 4 bases; unmatched junction nucleotides: 3. The CDR3 is made up of 15 amino acids.

For the CDR3, the DNA is TGTGCCAGCAGGTGGGACAGCTATAATTCACCCCTCCACTTT. Protein: CASRWDSYNSPLHF. The rearrangement joins TRBV27 to TRBJ1-6, with 7 nucleotides matching TRBD1. This CDR3 is 14 amino acids long. The V and J ends lost 6 bases and 3 bases, in that order; junction bases with no gene match: 2. Germline CDR1 MNHEY, CDR2 SMNVEV (reference sequence).

The rearrangement links TRBV6-5 to TRBJ2-7; 8 bases map to TRBD1. The ends lost 0 bases at V and 9 bases at J; junction bases unmatched: 4. CDR3 length equals 13 residues. The germline CDR1 and CDR2 sequences are MNHEY and SVGAGI. As DNA, the CDR3 is TGTGCCAGCAGTTACTCCGAAGACAGGGGGCAGTACTTC. Protein product: CASSYSEDRGQYF.

The chain carries TRBV5-6 and TRBJ1-1, with 9 bases lining up with TRBD1. The CDR3 runs to 18 residues. Germline-derived CDR1 and CDR2 are SGHDT and YYEEEE. V dropped 4 bases and J dropped 0; count of bases not matched to a gene: 13. The CDR3: CASSPTTGGFRLNTEAFF. CDR3 sequence (DNA): TGTGCCAGCAGCCCCACGACAGGGGGTTTTAGATTGAACACTGAAGCTTTCTTT.

The chain couples TRBV6-4 to TRBJ2-1, with a possible D match to TRBD2 (6 bases). V was shortened by 3 bases and J by 6 bases, with 15 bases between the two germline ends. This CDR3 contains 15 residues. Germline V gene lookup returns CDR1 MRHNA and CDR2 SNTAGT. The CDR3 spells CASSEQIAAGNEQFF. The CDR3 DNA sequence: TGTGCCAGCAGTGAGCAAATAGCGGCTGGCAATGAGCAGTTCTTC.

The table lists this clone with a count of one. This rearrangement joins TRBV9 to TRBJ2-2; 9 bases are a match to TRBD2. V was clipped by 2 bases and J by 3 bases; unmatched bases: 8. CDR1 and CDR2 (germline): SGDLS, YYNGEE. The CDR3 runs 17 residues. The CDR3 DNA is TGTGCCAGCAGCGTCTCAGGGAGCGGGGGGCACACCGGGGAGCTGTTTTTT. Translation: CASSVSGSGGHTGELFF. Based on the CDR3 plus reference TRBV9 and TRBJ2-2, the full variable domain is DSGVTQTPKHLITATGQRVTLRCSPRSGDLSVYWYQQSLDQGLQFLIQYYNGEERAKGNILERFSAQQFPDLHSELNLSSLELGDSALYFCASSVSGSGGHTGELFFGEGSRLTVL.

This clone occurred once. The chain recombines TRBV6-1 with TRBJ1-1, with a possible D match to TRBD1 (6 bases). Trimming pared 4 bases from V and 5 bases from J, leaving 14 bases between. Germline values: CDR1 MNHNS, CDR2 SASEGT. The CDR3 covers 14 residues. In nucleotides, the CDR3 is TGTGCCAGCAGTGTAGGGGGAAAGTGGACTGAAGCTTTCTTT. Its translation is CASSVGGKWTEAFF.

The chain recombines TRBV27 with TRBJ1-1, with no clear D. The CDR3 loop spans 13 amino acids. Germline V gene sequence: CDR1 MNHEY, CDR2 SMNVEV (reference sequence). Trimming took 3 bases from V and 3 from J, leaving 8 bases between them. CDR3 nucleotides: TGTGCCAGCAGTTTTCAGGAGGACACTGAAGCTTTCTTT. Protein product: CASSFQEDTEAFF.

This chain connects TRBV19 to TRBJ1-6; 7 bases are a match to TRBD1. CDR1 and CDR2 (germline): LNHDA, SQIVND (reference sequence). V was clipped by 3 bases and J by 6 bases; unmatched bases: 2. This CDR3 has 14 amino acids. CDR3 sequence: CASSIRDSNSPLHF. The DNA for the CDR3 is TGTGCCAGTAGTATCCGGGACAGTAATTCACCCCTCCACTTT.

The chain joins TRBV19 to TRBJ1-5, with a weak D call TRBD1 (5 bases). Germline V lookup: CDR1 LNHDA, CDR2 SQIVND (reference sequence). Trimming took off 3 bases at V and 6 bases at J, with 9 bases between the two ends. There are 13 residues in the CDR3. For the CDR3, the DNA is TGTGCCAGTAGTATGGGCGGGGGTCAGCCCCAGCATTTT. Translated: CASSMGGGQPQHF.

Concerning this clone itself: Distinct nucleotide sequences in the sample also encode this CDR3. The chain joins TRBV19 to TRBJ2-7, with a possible D match to TRBD2 (6 bases). The germline gives CDR1 LNHDA, CDR2 SQIVND (reference sequence). V lost 5 bases to trimming and J lost 0 bases, with 8 bases between them. This CDR3 region has 13 residues. CDR3 sequence (DNA): TGTGCCAGTAGTGCGGGGAGCTCCTACGAGCAGTACTTC. Protein product: CASSAGSSYEQYF.

The V and J genes are TRBV9 and TRBJ2-5; tentatively, D is TRBD2 (7 bases). Germline CDR1 and CDR2: SGDLS and YYNGEE. The germline V and J ends were trimmed by 5 bases and 4 bases, with 21 bases remaining between them. This CDR3 region has 16 residues. The DNA of the CDR3 is TGTGCCAGCAGACCATCTGGGGGGGGCCCTTTAGAGACCCAGTACTTC. It translates to CASRPSGGGPLETQYF.

The chain links TRBV7-2 to TRBJ1-2, with 9 bases that match TRBD1. Germline lookup yields CDR1 SGHTA and CDR2 FQGNSA. V lost 1 base, J lost 6 bases, and 6 bases stayed unmatched. This CDR3 is built from 15 residues. The CDR3 reads CASSLVRDRVHGYTF. CDR3 in DNA: TGTGCCAGCAGCTTAGTGAGGGACAGGGTCCATGGCTACACCTTC.

This clone was seen once. V usage is TRBV6-6 and J usage is TRBJ1-3; D is possibly TRBD1 (5 bases). The V gene's germline CDR1 is MNHNY and CDR2 SVGAGI (reference sequence). V was trimmed by 2 bases and J by 9 bases, leaving 11 bases between them. CDR3 length: 13 residues. The CDR3 coding sequence is TGTGCCAGCAGTTACGCGGTCCAGGGCACCATATATTTT. This codes for CASSYAVQGTIYF.

This chain links TRBV6-5 with TRBJ1-2; maybe TRBD1 (6 bases). CDR1 is MNHEY and CDR2 is SVGAGI in the germline V gene. V was pared by 6 bases and J by 3 bases, with 11 bases between. The CDR3 spans 13 residues. CDR3 coding DNA: TGTGCCAGCAGCAAGACAGGCGACTATGGCTACACCTTC. Amino acid sequence: CASSKTGDYGYTF.

This chain joins TRBV11-3 and TRBJ2-3, with 8 bases fitting TRBD2. J gave up 2 bases and V 5 bases, and 12 bases lay outside the gene matches. The CDR3 runs to 17 residues. The germline CDR1 and CDR2 sequences are SGHNT and YENEEA. This CDR3 is CASSPGGRGDPTDTQYF. CDR3 sequence (DNA): TGTGCCAGCAGCCCGGGTGGGCGGGGGGACCCCACAGATACGCAGTATTTT.

This chain links TRBV11-2 with TRBJ1-4; D is perhaps TRBD1 (6 bases). The CDR3 has 17 residues. Deletions cut 2 bases from V and 2 bases from J, with 15 bases between. Germline assignment: CDR1 SGHAT and CDR2 FQNNGV. The CDR3 DNA sequence: TGTGCCAGCAGCTTAAAGGGGGGGGTCGTCACTAATGAAAAACTGTTTTTT. Translated: CASSLKGGVVTNEKLFF. The whole variable domain, remainder taken from reference TRBV11-2 and TRBJ1-4, is EAGVAQSPRYKIIEKRQSVAFWCNPISGHATLYWYQQILGQGPKLLIQFQNNGVVDDSQLPKDRFSAERLKGVDSTLKIQPAKLEDSAVYLCASSLKGGVVTNEKLFFGSGTQLSVL.

The rearrangement joins TRBV7-8 to TRBJ1-4, with TRBD1 as a possible D gene (6 bases). The CDR3 length is 14 residues. In germline, CDR1 is SGHVS, CDR2 FQNEAQ. The V end was cut by 5 bases, the J end by 3 bases, with 10 bases between. The CDR3 bases are TGTGCCAGCAGCCCAGGGGTTGCTAATGAAAAACTGTTTTTT. It codes for CASSPGVANEKLFF.

This clone showed up just a few times. The CDR3 sequence is CASSPSVWGLAYEQYF. CDR3 DNA: TGTGCCAGCAGTCCGTCCGTTTGGGGGCTCGCCTACGAGCAGTACTTC. V gene TRBV27 combines with J gene TRBJ2-7; a weak D match, TRBD1 (6 bases). Trimming pared 5 bases from V and 2 bases from J, leaving 19 bases between. Germline V gene lookup returns CDR1 MNHEY and CDR2 SMNVEV (reference sequence). The CDR3 length is 16 residues.

The genes are TRBV19 and TRBJ2-5; a possible D gene is TRBD2 (6 bases). The V gene lost 2 bases and the J gene lost 5 bases, with 12 bases spanning the gap. Germline loops: CDR1 LNHDA, CDR2 SQIVND (reference sequence). The CDR3 consists of 14 residues. The CDR3 reads CASSISEGTETQYF. The CDR3 DNA reads as TGTGCCAGTAGTATATCGGAGGGGACGGAGACCCAGTACTTC.

The J gene is TRBJ1-5, the V gene TRBV15; D is unresolved. V lost 1 base and J lost 4, with 5 bases in between. Per the germline V gene, CDR1 is LNHNV and CDR2 is YYDKDF (reference sequence). The CDR3 has 13 amino acids. CDR3 sequence: CATSRAINQPQHF. DNA for the CDR3: TGTGCCACCAGCAGAGCCATTAATCAGCCCCAGCATTTT.

The J gene is TRBJ1-4, the V gene TRBV7-6; D is ambiguous. Germline assignment: CDR1 SGHVS and CDR2 FNYEAQ. V dropped 0 bases and J dropped 8 bases, with 10 bases sitting between them. This CDR3 region has 14 residues. The CDR3, as DNA: TGTGCCAGCAGCTTAGCAGCCTCGTCGGAAAAACTGTTTTTT. It yields the protein CASSLAASSEKLFF.